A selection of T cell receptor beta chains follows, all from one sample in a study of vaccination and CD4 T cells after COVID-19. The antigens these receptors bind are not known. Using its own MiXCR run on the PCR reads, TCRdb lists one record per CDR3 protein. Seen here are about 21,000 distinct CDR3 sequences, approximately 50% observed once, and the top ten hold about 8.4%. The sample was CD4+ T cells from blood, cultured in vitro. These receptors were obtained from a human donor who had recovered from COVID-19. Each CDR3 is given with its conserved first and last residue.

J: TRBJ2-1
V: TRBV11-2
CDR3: CASSSLRSYNEQFF

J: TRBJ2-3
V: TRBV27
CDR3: CASSLTRTDTQYF

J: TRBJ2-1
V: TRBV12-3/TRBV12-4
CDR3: CASSPNPGLAGSEQFF

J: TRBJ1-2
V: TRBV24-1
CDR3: CATSDRTAYGYTF

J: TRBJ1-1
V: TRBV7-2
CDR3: CASTKRGSGDTEAFF

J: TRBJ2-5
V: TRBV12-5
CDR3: CASGSGLAGGPGQETQYF

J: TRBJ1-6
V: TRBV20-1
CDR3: CSASLAGLASPLHF

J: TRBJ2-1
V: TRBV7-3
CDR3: CASSPGQGHYNEQFF

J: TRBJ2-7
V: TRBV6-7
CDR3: CASSQADQGASYEQYF

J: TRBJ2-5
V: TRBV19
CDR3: CASSIGQEETQYF

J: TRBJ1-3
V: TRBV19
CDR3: CASSFRTGGLPRGNTIYF

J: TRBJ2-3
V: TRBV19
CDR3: CASSDRARTDTQYF

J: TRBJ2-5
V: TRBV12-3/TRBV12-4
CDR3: CASSLRLSEETQYF

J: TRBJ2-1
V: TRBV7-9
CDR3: CASSLGQYNEQFF

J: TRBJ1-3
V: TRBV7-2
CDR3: CASRYRGYSGNTIYF

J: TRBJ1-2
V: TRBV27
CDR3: CASSLKPRVLFPNYGYTF

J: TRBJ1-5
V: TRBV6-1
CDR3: CASSRGLLNQPQHF

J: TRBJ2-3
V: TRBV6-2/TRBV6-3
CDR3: CASSYVAGEGTDTQYF

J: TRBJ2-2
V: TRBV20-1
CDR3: CSAPGLATGELFF

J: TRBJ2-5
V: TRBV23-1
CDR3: CASSQCVPGQGGRVETQYF

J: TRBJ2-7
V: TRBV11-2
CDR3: CASSIGLAGVRQYF

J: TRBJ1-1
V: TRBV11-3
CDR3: CASSSPGTPEAFF

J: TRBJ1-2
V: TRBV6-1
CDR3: CATTEGSYGYTF

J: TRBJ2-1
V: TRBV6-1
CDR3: CASFRADEQFF

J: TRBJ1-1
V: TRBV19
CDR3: CASKLGGDTEAFF